A single sample gave rise to the 8 T cell receptor beta chains below, sequenced in a study of metastatic and nonmetastatic thyroid tumors. No patient had received any treatment before thyroid surgery. TCRdb re-called clones from the PCR reads using MiXCR. The table has tens of thousands of clones, less than 20% seen once. Input material: blood. Every receptor here comes from a female donor with papillary thyroid cancer or a benign thyroid nodule (not recorded which). Some clones in this sample may be carry-over from other donors' samples.

At least ten counts were recorded for this clone. The chain uses TRBV2 and TRBJ2-7; D perhaps matches TRBD1 (6 bases). Trimming took off 3 bases at V and 4 bases at J, with 13 bases between the two ends. This CDR3 spans 14 amino acids. In germline, CDR1 is SNHLY, CDR2 FYNNEI. The CDR3 nucleotides read TGTGCCAGCAGTGAGGGGGCCACGATATACGAGCAGTACTTC. Encoded protein: CASSEGATIYEQYF.

This clone was counted ten times or more. V and J are TRBV5-1 and TRBJ2-5; D possibly corresponds to TRBD1 (5 bases). Germline CDR1 and CDR2: SGHRS and YFSETQ. The CDR3 is 15 amino acids. V shed 0 bases and J shed 2 bases, with 11 bases lying between them. The CDR3 loop reads CASSLEGETQETQYF. As DNA, the CDR3 is TGCGCCAGCAGCTTGGAAGGGGAAACGCAAGAGACCCAGTACTTC.

This clone was counted many times. This chain uses TRBV28 with TRBJ1-2; D is ambiguous. The V and J ends lost 6 bases and 5 bases respectively, with 13 bases between them. There are 13 residues in the CDR3. Germline V gene data show CDR1 as MDHEN and CDR2 as SYDVKM. Here the CDR3 DNA reads TGTGCCAGCAGCACTGGGAGTCGGTATGGCTACACCTTC. This sequence encodes CASSTGSRYGYTF.

This clone was seen many times. The chain carries TRBV11-3 and TRBJ1-1, with D unresolved. From germline, CDR1 is SGHNT and CDR2 YENEEA. This CDR3 has 13 amino acids. V was shortened by 2 bases and J by 1 base, with 5 bases between the two germline ends. The CDR3 protein is CASSLKGNTEAFF. DNA for the CDR3: TGTGCCAGCAGCTTAAAGGGGAACACTGAAGCTTTCTTT. The variable domain in full, with the rest retrieved from reference TRBV11-3 and TRBJ1-1, is EAGVVQSPRYKIIEKKQPVAFWCNPISGHNTLYWYLQNLGQGPELLIRYENEEAVDDSQLPKDRFSAERLKGVDSTLKIQPAELGDSAVYLCASSLKGNTEAFFGQGTRLTVV.

V usage is TRBV12-3 or TRBV12-4 and J usage is TRBJ1-4; D call uncertain. The ends were cut back, 5 bases at V and 8 bases at J, with 15 bases in the middle. This CDR3 region has 14 residues. This CDR3 is CASSPPGPREKLFF. In DNA form, the CDR3 reads TGTGCCAGCAGTCCTCCGGGCCCGAGAGAAAAACTGTTTTTT.

As regards this clone: Different DNA sequences within this sample yield the same CDR3. The chain recombines TRBV12-3 or TRBV12-4 with TRBJ2-1, with 9 bases fitting TRBD1. V shed 5 bases and J 0 bases; nucleotides not matched to a gene: 14. There are 19 residues in the CDR3. The CDR3 DNA reads TGTGCCAGCAGTCTAAGGACAGGGGCATCCCCAAGCTCCTACAATGAGCAGTTCTTC. This gives the protein CASSLRTGASPSSYNEQFF.

This clone is medium-sized (0.01 to 0.1%). The rearrangement links TRBV20-1 to TRBJ1-5; D is unresolved. Germline V gives CDR1 DFQATT, CDR2 SNEGSKA (reference sequence). The germline V and J ends were trimmed by 0 bases and 0 bases, with 9 bases remaining between them. The CDR3 contains 15 residues. CDR3 sequence reads: CSARDASNSNQPQHF. Here the CDR3 DNA reads TGCAGTGCTAGAGATGCCAGCAATAGCAATCAGCCCCAGCATTTT.

With regard to this clone: Since a much larger clone is just one base distant, this may be a read error. Within the sample, other DNA sequences also encode this same CDR3. V gene TRBV9 combines with J gene TRBJ2-3, with 10 bases aligning to TRBD2. The CDR3 spans 17 residues. The germline V gene has CDR1 SGDLS and CDR2 YYNGEE. CDR3 DNA sequence: TGTGCCAGCAGCGTAGGGCTAGCGGGGGCGAGCACGGATACGCAGTATTTT. This codes for CASSVGLAGASTDTQYF.